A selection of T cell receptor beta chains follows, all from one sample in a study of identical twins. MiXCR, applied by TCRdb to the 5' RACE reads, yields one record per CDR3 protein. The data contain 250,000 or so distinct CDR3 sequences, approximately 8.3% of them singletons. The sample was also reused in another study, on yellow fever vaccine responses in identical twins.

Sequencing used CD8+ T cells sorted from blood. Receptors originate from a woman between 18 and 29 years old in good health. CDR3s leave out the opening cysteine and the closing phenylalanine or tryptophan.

ASSLSGTVTEAF | TRBJ1-1 | 12 | TRBV7-3
ASSLFGTGGAETQY | TRBJ2-5 | 14 | TRBV28
ASRQGAYEQF | TRBJ2-1 | 10 | TRBV27
ASPPEERPTDTQY | TRBJ2-3 | 13 | TRBV7-9
ASSLYITSTDTQY | TRBJ2-3 | 13 | TRBV7-6
ASSLTDRGNYGYT | TRBJ1-2 | 13 | TRBV6-1
SARERGMDTGELF | TRBJ2-2 | 13 | TRBV20-1
SVGSKEQY | TRBJ2-7 | 8 | TRBV29-1
SVDYRAYNEQF | TRBJ2-1 | 11 | TRBV29-1
ATSRDRVASYEQY | TRBJ2-7 | 13 | TRBV15
ASRMTAQGSYEQY | TRBJ2-7 | 13 | TRBV5-6
SASTGDTEAF | TRBJ1-1 | 10 | TRBV20-1
AWSSNEQF | TRBJ2-1 | 8 | TRBV30
ASSQSRTTGTHYNEQF | TRBJ2-1 | 16 | TRBV3-1
ASSLPSEALIREQY | TRBJ2-7 | 14 | TRBV7-2
SARDGPGVEQY | TRBJ2-7 | 11 | TRBV20-1
ASSPRFSSYNEQF | TRBJ2-1 | 13 | TRBV7-9
ASSLNAVYEQY | TRBJ2-7 | 11 | TRBV7-2
ASTLNQGGYGGETQY | TRBJ2-5 | 15 | TRBV12-3/TRBV12-4
SVELEQGGWGEQY | TRBJ2-7 | 13 | TRBV29-1